This T cell receptor (beta chain) was captured in a study of beta chain features in type 1 diabetes. This clone was counted only a few times. The entirety of the isolated RNA underwent reverse transcription, so expressed TCRB transcripts were sequenced. Sequencing used immunoSEQ multiplex PCR; TCRdb keeps in-frame clones, though not all of them. Seen here are some 44,000 clones, roughly 45% observed once, and the top ten hold around 0.25%. Losses at the gene ends were 3 bases for V and 3 bases for J; bases not matched to a gene: 9. The CDR3 spans 16 residues. This chain connects TRBV23-1 to TRBJ2-7; 9 positions match TRBD1. TRBV23-1 is designated an ORF whose function remains uncertain. The sample comprised stem cell memory CD4+ T cells from blood. The sequence derives from a woman in her 30s in good health. CDR3: CASSQPDRGNFYEQYF. As DNA, the CDR3 is TGCGCCAGCAGTCAGCCTGACAGGGGGAACTTCTACGAGCAGTACTTC.